This TCR beta chain was recovered during a study of control samples from healthy donors and cancer patients. Assay used: immunoSEQ multiplex PCR; TCRdb lists only in-frame clones, some missing. The repertoire has roughly 120,000 clones, 70% to 90% of them found once; the top ten carry 3% to 3.5%. This CDR3 contains 16 residues. Trimming removed 3 bases at V and 0 bases at J, with 12 bases between. Germline V gene data show CDR1 as MNHGY and CDR2 as SAAAGT. The chain links TRBV6-8 to TRBJ1-3; no definite D call. This sequence originates from a man aged 50 to 59 in good health. Sequenced: blood. In DNA form, the CDR3 reads TGTGCCAGCAGTTATAATAGGCTGAGCTCTGGAAACACCATATATTTT. Translation gives CASSYNRLSSGNTIYF.